These T cell receptor beta chains were read from a single sample in a study of EBV T-cell therapy then PD-1 blockade in nasopharyngeal carcinoma. No antigen has been identified for these receptors. Measured with immunoSEQ multiplex PCR; TCRdb has only the in-frame clones, and not every one. Of about 22,000 clones detected, roughly four fifths appear once; the ten largest clones hold approximately 24%. The specimen was CD8+ T cells from blood, collected at day -245 from a patient whose treatment included autologous EBV-specific T cells and nivolumab. All receptors come from a man aged 35 to 55 with nasopharyngeal carcinoma. CDR3s include the opening cysteine and the closing phenylalanine or tryptophan. A D gene is named only where the DNA matches it firmly. For some rows the clone size is stated as once, few or many, or as a class when expanded; others skip it.

>TRBJ1-1|few|TRBV15|16|TRBD1
CATSRFQQGMDTEAFF
TGTGCCACCAGCAGATTCCAACAGGGGATGGACACTGAAGCTTTCTTT
>TRBJ2-4|-|TRBV9|16|TRBD2
CASSVEGEGAKNIQYF
TGTGCCAGCAGCGTAGAAGGGGAGGGGGCCAAAAACATTCAGTACTTC
>TRBJ1-5|-|TRBV27|17|-
CASSRFRGAGVNQPQHF
TGTGCCAGCAGCCGATTCCGGGGGGCGGGGGTGAATCAGCCCCAGCATTTT
>TRBJ2-2|-|TRBV6-5|16|-
CASSSVRVMNTGELFF
TGTGCCAGCAGTTCGGTCCGAGTAATGAACACCGGGGAGCTGTTTTTT
>TRBJ2-6|-|TRBV6-5|16|-
CASSYSYVSGANVLTF
TGTGCCAGCAGTTACTCGTATGTCTCTGGGGCCAACGTCCTGACTTTC
>TRBJ2-2|once|TRBV9|17|TRBD2
CASSDRTSGGAGGELFF
TGTGCCAGCAGCGACCGGACTAGCGGGGGGGCTGGCGGGGAGCTGTTTTTT
>TRBJ1-1|-|TRBV29-1|16|TRBD1
CSGQGTGTLANTEAFF
TGCAGCGGCCAAGGGACAGGGACTTTGGCAAACACTGAAGCTTTCTTT
>TRBJ1-5|-|TRBV10-1|14|-
CASSEVEEYQPQHF
TGCGCCAGCAGTGAGGTTGAGGAATACCAGCCCCAGCATTTT
>TRBJ1-2|once|TRBV4-1|14|-
CASSQARLQGGYTF
TGCGCCAGCAGCCAAGCTCGCCTCCAAGGGGGCTACACCTTC
>TRBJ2-3|-|TRBV5-6|17|-
CASSLSQGGLSTDTQYF
TGTGCCAGCAGCTTGTCCCAGGGGGGGCTTAGCACAGATACGCAGTATTTT
>TRBJ2-6|-|TRBV4-3|17|-
CASSQEGASSGANVLTF
TGCGCCAGCAGCCAAGAGGGGGCTTCCTCTGGGGCCAACGTCCTGACTTTC
>TRBJ1-6|-|TRBV27|15|-
CASSSASSYNSPLHF
TGTGCCAGCAGTTCCGCGAGCTCCTATAATTCACCCCTCCACTTT
>TRBJ1-5|-|TRBV27|14|-
CASSLHRVLLPQHF
TGTGCCAGCAGTTTACACAGGGTACTTTTGCCCCAGCATTTT
>TRBJ2-7|-|TRBV9|17|-
CASSVVETPKGHYEQYF
TGTGCCAGCAGCGTAGTGGAGACACCAAAAGGGCATTACGAGCAGTACTTC
>TRBJ1-1|-|TRBV30|11|-
CAWSVITEAFF
TGTGCCTGGAGTGTTATCACTGAAGCTTTCTTT
>TRBJ2-7|-|TRBV2|15|-
CASTPSAVVSYEQYF
TGTGCCAGCACTCCCTCGGCAGTGGTGTCCTACGAGCAGTACTTC
>TRBJ2-3|once|TRBV28|15|TRBD1
CASSPGQGATDTQYF
TGTGCCAGCAGTCCAGGACAGGGGGCAACAGATACGCAGTATTTT
>TRBJ2-2|few|TRBV6-2/TRBV6-3|15|-
CASSLRGSNTGELFF
TGTGCCAGCAGTTTGAGGGGGTCGAACACCGGGGAGCTGTTTTTT
>TRBJ2-1|-|TRBV4-1|17|TRBD2
CASSHQPTSGGYNEQFF
TGCGCCAGCAGCCATCAGCCGACTAGCGGGGGGTACAATGAGCAGTTCTTC
>TRBJ2-2|medium-sized|TRBV4-2|14|TRBD1
CASSQGTDTGELFF
TGTGCCAGCAGCCAGGGGACAGACACCGGGGAGCTGTTTTTT
>TRBJ1-3|-|TRBV9|15|TRBD1
CASSTRTGQGNTIYF
TGTGCCAGCAGCACCCGGACAGGGCAAGGAAACACCATATATTTT
>TRBJ2-2|-|TRBV4-3|15|-
CASSQGRGLVGELFF
TGCGCCAGCAGCCAAGGGAGGGGGCTGGTCGGGGAGCTGTTTTTT
>TRBJ1-5|-|TRBV7-8|15|-
CASSLEVGLREPQHF
TGTGCCAGCAGCTTAGAGGTGGGCCTCAGGGAGCCCCAGCATTTT
>TRBJ2-5|-|TRBV10-3|13|-
CATRRLGGETQYF
TGTGCCACCAGAAGGTTAGGAGGAGAGACCCAGTACTTC
>TRBJ2-7|-|TRBV6-5|13|-
CASSYAGESEQYF
TGTGCCAGCAGTTACGCAGGGGAGAGCGAGCAGTACTTC
>TRBJ2-2|-|TRBV6-4|12|TRBD2
CASGLDTGELFF
TGTGCCAGTGGACTAGACACCGGGGAGCTGTTTTTT
>TRBJ2-3|-|TRBV5-1|17|-
CASSRASSVPLTDTQYF
TGCGCCAGCAGCCGGGCCTCTAGCGTCCCCCTCACAGATACGCAGTATTTT
>TRBJ2-6|-|TRBV4-3|18|TRBD1
CASSQLGTVSYGANVLTF
TGCGCCAGCAGCCAACTAGGGACAGTGTCTTATGGGGCCAACGTCCTGACTTTC
>TRBJ1-2|-|TRBV5-8|13|-
CASSLEGEWGYTF
TGTGCCAGCAGCTTGGAGGGGGAGTGGGGCTACACCTTC
>TRBJ2-4|-|TRBV7-9|19|-
CASSTRRDKGDGTKNIQYF
TGTGCCAGCAGCACACGGCGGGACAAGGGTGATGGGACCAAAAACATTCAGTACTTC
>TRBJ2-5|-|TRBV20-1|13|-
CSASRREGETQYF
TGCAGTGCTAGTAGACGGGAAGGAGAGACCCAGTACTTC
>TRBJ1-1|-|TRBV27|14|-
CASSLGRMNTEAFF
TGTGCCAGCAGTTTGGGCAGGATGAACACTGAAGCTTTCTTT
>TRBJ1-5|-|TRBV5-1|14|TRBD1
CASSLGQGDQPQHF
TGCGCCAGCAGCTTGGGACAGGGGGATCAGCCCCAGCATTTT
>TRBJ2-2|once|TRBV9|15|TRBD2
CASSLGLVDTGELFF
TGTGCCAGCAGCCTCGGACTAGTAGACACCGGGGAGCTGTTTTTT
>TRBJ2-7|-|TRBV15|16|TRBD1
CATSRETGGNPYEQYF
TGTGCCACCAGCAGAGAAACAGGGGGCAATCCCTACGAGCAGTACTTC
>TRBJ1-6|-|TRBV27|13|-
CASSPGRTSPLHF
TGTGCCAGCAGTCCGGGACGGACTTCACCCCTCCACTTT
>TRBJ2-2|-|TRBV24-1|14|TRBD2
CATRSGDATGELFF
TGTGCCACCAGAAGCGGGGATGCCACCGGGGAGCTGTTTTTT
>TRBJ2-5|-|TRBV9|15|TRBD2
CASSPDGGAWETQYF
TGTGCCAGCAGCCCAGACGGGGGGGCTTGGGAGACCCAGTACTTC
>TRBJ2-7|-|TRBV7-9|15|-
CASSPVDSVSYEQYF
TGTGCCAGCAGCCCAGTGGACAGCGTCTCCTACGAGCAGTACTTC
>TRBJ1-4|-|TRBV7-9|15|TRBD1
CASSSTTGGGEKLFF
TGTGCCAGCAGCTCGACTACAGGGGGAGGTGAAAAACTGTTTTTT
>TRBJ1-3|-|TRBV19|13|-
CATSGFSGNTIYF
TGTGCCACCAGCGGCTTCTCCGGAAACACCATATATTTT
>TRBJ2-1|-|TRBV5-1|16|-
CASSLEGGGPYNEQFF
TGCGCCAGCAGCTTGGAGGGTGGGGGCCCCTACAATGAGCAGTTCTTC
>TRBJ2-3|-|TRBV27|17|TRBD2
CASTTSGGAYGTDTQYF
TGTGCCAGCACGACTAGCGGGGGGGCGTATGGTACAGATACGCAGTATTTT
>TRBJ2-1|-|TRBV21-1|13|-
CASPTDRENEQFF
TGTGCCAGCCCGACGGACAGGGAAAATGAGCAGTTCTTC
>TRBJ2-7|-|TRBV6-2/TRBV6-3|16|TRBD1
CASSLTTGQGRYEQYF
TGTGCCAGCAGTTTAACTACGGGACAGGGGAGGTACGAGCAGTACTTC
>TRBJ2-1|-|TRBV6-5|15|TRBD2
CASRRGGGSYNEQFF
TGTGCCAGCAGAAGGGGCGGGGGCTCCTACAATGAGCAGTTCTTC
>TRBJ1-4|-|TRBV12-3/TRBV12-4|12|-
CASGATNEKLFF
TGTGCCAGCGGTGCAACTAATGAAAAACTGTTTTTT
>TRBJ1-2|-|TRBV7-6|15|TRBD1
CASSLEGAANYGYTF
TGTGCCAGCAGCCTAGAGGGGGCAGCTAACTATGGCTACACCTTC
>TRBJ1-5|once|TRBV27|13|-
CASSFGRNQPQHF
TGTGCCAGCAGTTTTGGCAGAAATCAGCCCCAGCATTTT
>TRBJ1-1|-|TRBV9|13|-
CASSSGVNTEAFF
TGTGCCAGCAGCTCAGGGGTGAACACTGAAGCTTTCTTT
>TRBJ2-7|-|TRBV9|15|-
CASSVEAASVYEQYF
TGTGCCAGCAGCGTAGAGGCGGCTAGCGTTTACGAGCAGTACTTC
>TRBJ2-2|-|TRBV7-8|12|-
CASSPSTGELFF
TGTGCCAGCAGCCCCTCCACCGGGGAGCTGTTTTTT
>TRBJ1-1|-|TRBV29-1|12|-
CSVVPRGTEAFF
TGCAGCGTTGTTCCTCGGGGCACTGAAGCTTTCTTT
>TRBJ2-1|-|TRBV6-2/TRBV6-3|19|TRBD2
CASSYSMASGKSSYNEQFF
TGTGCCAGCAGTTACTCGATGGCTAGCGGGAAAAGCTCCTACAATGAGCAGTTCTTC
>TRBJ2-1|-|TRBV14|13|-
CASSHREDNEQFF
TGTGCCAGCAGCCACAGGGAAGACAATGAGCAGTTCTTC
>TRBJ2-7|-|TRBV30|14|TRBD1
CAWSQTGAAYEQYF
TGTGCCTGGAGCCAGACAGGGGCAGCCTACGAGCAGTACTTC
>TRBJ1-5|-|TRBV6-2/TRBV6-3|15|TRBD1
CASSPGTGENQPQHF
TGTGCCAGCAGCCCCGGGACAGGGGAGAATCAGCCCCAGCATTTT
>TRBJ2-3|-|TRBV6-4|15|-
CASSKGQGEGDTQYF
TGTGCCAGCAGCAAAGGGCAGGGCGAGGGGGATACGCAGTATTTT
>TRBJ2-1|-|TRBV4-3|14|-
CASSRGGAGGEQFF
TGCGCCAGCAGCCGAGGCGGTGCTGGGGGTGAGCAGTTCTTC
>TRBJ2-2|-|TRBV5-4|16|-
CASSLRWTMNTGELFF
TGTGCCAGCAGCTTGCGGTGGACAATGAACACCGGGGAGCTGTTTTTT